The next 30 T cell receptor beta chains were all read from a single sample in a study of blood T cell repertoires in COVID-19 (TCRdb year 2020). The library was obtained by the immunoSEQ multiplex PCR assay. TCRdb took over this immuneACCESS table, retaining in-frame rearrangements with V and J assigned. Such tables are incomplete; in checked studies, under half of the missing clones stem from an unresolved V gene, and the remainder is unexplained. For this sample the table gives 180,000 or so clones, of which more than 75% were detected only once. The ten largest account for around 2.7% of the sample. Sample: peripheral blood. These receptors were obtained from a man aged 40-49 years with active or convalescent COVID-19.

This sequence joins TRBV5-1 and TRBJ2-2; D possibly corresponds to TRBD2 (5 bases). The CDR3 extends over 15 amino acids. In germline, CDR1 is SGHRS, CDR2 YFSETQ. Trimming pared 1 base from V and 6 bases from J, leaving 13 bases between. The DNA of the CDR3 is TGCGCCAGCAGCTTGTGGAGTGGTAGCGCCGGGGAGCTGTTTTTT. It yields the protein CASSLWSGSAGELFF.

The chain uses TRBV6-6 and TRBJ1-1; tentative D call: TRBD1 (6 bases). The CDR3 spans 14 residues. Looked up from germline, CDR1 is MNHNY and CDR2 is SVGAGI (reference sequence). V dropped 4 bases and J dropped 4 bases, with 13 bases sitting between them. CDR3 sequence reads: CASSSRDIFTEAFF. The CDR3 DNA reads as TGTGCCAGCAGTTCACGGGACATTTTCACTGAAGCTTTCTTT.

This clone was seen only once. The V gene is TRBV29-1, the J gene TRBJ2-5; weak D call: TRBD1 (5 bases). Trimming removed 1 base from V and 5 bases from J, with 14 bases in between. Germline V gene data show CDR1 as SQVTM and CDR2 as ANQGSEA. The CDR3 loop spans 14 amino acids. CDR3 nucleotide sequence: TGCAGCGTTGAAGTGGGCGGCAGGGTGGAGACCCAGTACTTC. Translated: CSVEVGGRVETQYF.

The V and J genes are TRBV5-6 and TRBJ1-2; 9 bases are shared with TRBD1. With 4 bases clipped from V and 3 bases from J, the junction kept 7 bases outside the gene matches. The germline CDR1 and CDR2 sequences are SGHDT and YYEEEE. CDR3 length: 15 amino acids. CDR3 region: CASSLLGQGDYGYTF. Here the CDR3 DNA reads TGTGCCAGCAGCCTCCTGGGACAGGGAGACTATGGCTACACCTTC.

The V call is TRBV28, the J call TRBJ2-4, with D possibly TRBD2 on 5 matching bases. This CDR3 contains 14 residues. V was cut by 7 bases and J by 1 base, with 11 bases left in between. Germline-derived CDR1 and CDR2 are MDHEN and SYDVKM. This chain's CDR3 is CASTPRVAKNIQYF. DNA for the CDR3: TGTGCCAGCACCCCGCGGGTTGCCAAAAACATTCAGTACTTC.

The V and J genes are TRBV6-2 or TRBV6-3 and TRBJ1-5, with 10 bases aligning to TRBD1. The CDR3 has 14 amino acids. J lost 9 bases, V lost 6 bases, and 8 bases had no gene match. The germline V gene has CDR1 MNHEY and CDR2 SVGEGT. In DNA form, the CDR3 reads TGTGCCAGCAGCTCGGACAGGGGGGTGCGGCCCCAGCATTTT. Translating gives CASSSDRGVRPQHF.

The chain uses TRBV27 and TRBJ1-6; D is undetermined. CDR1 and CDR2 (germline): MNHEY, SMNVEV (reference sequence). The V gene lost 6 bases and the J gene lost 5 bases, with 11 bases spanning the gap. The CDR3 is 14 amino acids. In nucleotides, the CDR3 is TGTGCCAGCAGCCCAGACGGAGATAATTCACCCCTCCACTTT. Translation: CASSPDGDNSPLHF.

The chain is built from TRBV7-9 and TRBJ1-1, with 9 nucleotides matching TRBD1. J gave up 3 bases and V 6 bases, and 5 bases lay outside the gene matches. Germline assignment: CDR1 SEHNR and CDR2 FQNEAQ (reference sequence). The CDR3 has 14 amino acids. CDR3 sequence (DNA): TGTGCCAGCAGTCCCGGGACAGGGTACACTGAAGCTTTCTTT. It yields the protein CASSPGTGYTEAFF.

This chain connects TRBV30 to TRBJ2-7; 7 bases fit TRBD1. CDR1 and CDR2 from the germline V gene are GTSNPN and SVGIG (reference sequence). J lost 2 bases, V lost 3 bases, and 4 bases had no gene match. This CDR3 has 13 amino acids. Here the CDR3 DNA reads TGTGCCTGGAGCCTTACAGGGGCCTACGAGCAGTACTTC. Translating gives CAWSLTGAYEQYF.

The chain joins TRBV15 to TRBJ2-5; 12 bases match TRBD2. CDR3 length: 15 residues. Germline CDR1 LNHNV, CDR2 YYDKDF (reference sequence). Trimming took 5 bases from V and 5 from J; bases not matched to a gene: 6. CDR3 sequence: CATSLGTSGLETQYF. The CDR3, as DNA: TGTGCCACCAGCCTCGGGACTAGCGGGTTGGAGACCCAGTACTTC.

Notes on this clone: This CDR3 is also generated by other DNA sequences in the sample. V and J are TRBV6-5 and TRBJ1-5; no firm D call. Trimming removed 6 bases at V and 4 bases at J, with 7 bases between. This CDR3 contains 12 residues. Germline loops: CDR1 MNHEY, CDR2 SVGAGI. This CDR3 reads CASRTGNQPQHF. As DNA, the CDR3 is TGTGCCAGCAGGACGGGTAATCAGCCCCAGCATTTT.

The V and J genes are TRBV30 and TRBJ1-5; no clear D. CDR1 is GTSNPN and CDR2 is SVGIG in the germline V gene (reference sequence). The CDR3 contains 15 residues. The ends were cut back, 1 base at V and 6 bases at J, with 16 bases in the middle. The CDR3 coding sequence is TGTGCCTGGAGTGGATCTGCCCGGCCGGGTCAGCCCCAGCATTTT. This codes for CAWSGSARPGQPQHF. Filled out from reference TRBV30 and TRBJ1-5, the complete variable domain reads SQTIHQWPATLVQPVGSPLSLECTVEGTSNPNLYWYRQAAGRGLQLLFYSVGIGQISSEVPQNLSASRPQDRQFILSSKKLLLSDSGFYLCAWSGSARPGQPQHFGDGTRLSIL.

The V gene is TRBV28, the J gene TRBJ1-1; the D gene is possibly TRBD1 (6 bases). The germline V and J ends were trimmed by 6 bases and 0 bases, with 23 bases remaining between them. Germline V gene lookup returns CDR1 MDHEN and CDR2 SYDVKM. This CDR3 has 18 residues. The CDR3, as DNA: TGTGCCAGCAGAGCCCGACCCCCCCACAGGGAGTTGAACACTGAAGCTTTCTTT. It encodes CASRARPPHRELNTEAFF.

Regarding this clone: The junction departs from the called germline gene at one end, perhaps through a read error. V is TRBV4-2 and J is TRBJ2-1, with 10 bases aligning to TRBD2. This CDR3 contains 13 residues. Germline CDR1 and CDR2: LGHNA and YNFKEQ. The CDR3 region has the DNA TGTGCCAGCAGCCAAGAGAAGCGGGGGGGCCGGATCTTC. It is translated as CASSQEKRGGRIF.

V is TRBV6-2 or TRBV6-3 and J is TRBJ2-2, with 7 bases aligning to TRBD1. The CDR3 has 17 residues. Germline trimming cut 5 bases from V and 3 bases from J; bases unmatched to any gene: 12. Looked up from germline, CDR1 is MNHEY and CDR2 is SVGEGT. The CDR3 is CASSPGYRGIYTGELFF. As DNA, the CDR3 is TGTGCCAGCAGTCCCGGGTACAGGGGAATTTACACCGGGGAGCTGTTTTTT.

The CDR3 loop is CASSDRNQPQHF. The CDR3 nucleotides are TGTGCCAGCAGTGACAGGAATCAGCCCCAGCATTTT. The chain carries TRBV6-1 and TRBJ1-5; the D is unclear. Trimming cost V 3 bases and J 4 bases, with 4 bases left between them. Germline V CDR1 and CDR2: MNHNS, SASEGT. The CDR3 loop spans 12 amino acids.

The V gene is TRBV2, the J gene TRBJ1-2; 9 bases line up with TRBD1. The CDR3 has 16 amino acids. The V gene's germline CDR1 is SNHLY and CDR2 FYNNEI. Unmatched junction bases numbered 12, after V lost 4 bases and J lost 6 bases. CDR3 amino acids: CASSVYRDRDLNGYTF. The CDR3 region has the DNA TGTGCCAGCAGTGTTTACCGGGACAGGGATCTGAATGGCTACACCTTC.

This chain connects TRBV3-1 (or the pseudogene TRBV3-2) to TRBJ2-7; the D is unclear. From germline, CDR1 is LGHDT and CDR2 YNNKEL (reference sequence). This CDR3 comprises 13 residues. Trimming took 4 bases from V and 3 from J, leaving 10 bases between them. The CDR3 region is CASSPYGVYEQYF. The DNA for the CDR3 is TGTGCCAGCAGCCCCTATGGAGTCTACGAGCAGTACTTC.

The chain combines TRBV2 with TRBJ1-4, with TRBD1 as a possible D gene (6 bases). The CDR3 consists of 14 residues. Germline CDR1 is SNHLY and CDR2 is FYNNEI. Trimming took 6 bases from V and 7 from J, leaving 15 bases between them. CDR3 nucleotide sequence: TGTGCCAGCAGCAATACAGGGTCGGCTGAAAAACTGTTTTTT. Its protein is CASSNTGSAEKLFF.

The chain is built from TRBV28 and TRBJ1-6; D uncertain. Germline CDR1 is MDHEN and CDR2 is SYDVKM. This CDR3 contains 12 residues. V lost 3 bases, J lost 9 bases, and 6 bases lay in between. The CDR3, as DNA: TGTGCCAGCAGTTTGCCGCGTTCACCCCTCCACTTT. Translated, it gives CASSLPRSPLHF.

The chain has TRBV25-1 and TRBJ2-3, with TRBD2 matching 12 bases. Losses at the gene ends were 7 bases for V and 4 bases for J; bases not matched to a gene: 3. The germline V gene encodes CDR1 MGHDK and CDR2 SYGVNS. The CDR3 extends over 14 amino acids. The CDR3 here is CASMLAGGPDTQYF. CDR3 bases: TGTGCCAGCATGCTAGCGGGGGGGCCAGATACGCAGTATTTT.

The V gene is TRBV11-3, the J gene TRBJ1-2; D may be TRBD1 (5 bases). The germline V gene encodes CDR1 SGHNT and CDR2 YENEEA. The CDR3 sequence is 13 residues long. Trimming removed 5 bases at V and 5 bases at J, with 12 bases between. This CDR3 reads CASSQTDPYGYTF. The DNA for the CDR3 is TGTGCCAGCAGCCAGACAGATCCTTATGGCTACACCTTC.

This chain connects TRBV11-2 to TRBJ2-5; a weak D match, TRBD2 (6 bases). Germline values: CDR1 SGHAT, CDR2 FQNNGV. V gave up 3 bases and J gave up 2 bases, with 16 bases separating them. The CDR3 contains 16 residues. In DNA form, the CDR3 reads TGTGCCAGCAGCTTGGGGCGGGGCAGGGTTCAAGAGACCCAGTACTTC. Amino acid sequence: CASSLGRGRVQETQYF.

The chain couples TRBV25-1 to TRBJ1-1; maybe TRBD1 (5 bases). CDR3 length: 13 amino acids. Trimming took off 4 bases at V and 5 bases at J, with 11 bases between the two ends. The V gene's germline CDR1 is MGHDK and CDR2 SYGVNS. As DNA, the CDR3 is TGTGCCAGCAGTGCAATGGGGGGGACTGAAGCTTTCTTT. Translation gives CASSAMGGTEAFF. Combining the CDR3 with reference TRBV25-1 and TRBJ1-1 gives the whole variable domain EADIYQTPRYLVIGTGKKITLECSQTMGHDKMYWYQQDPGMELHLIHYSYGVNSTEKGDLSSESTVSRIRTEHFPLTLESARPSHTSQYLCASSAMGGTEAFFGQGTRLTVV.

The CDR3 DNA reads as TGTGCCAGCACCCCCGCCGCGGGCGGAATCGGCGTGCAGTACTTC. It encodes CASTPAAGGIGVQYF. The chain has TRBV11-2 and TRBJ2-7; the D gene is possibly TRBD2 (5 bases). Germline V gene lookup returns CDR1 SGHAT and CDR2 FQNNGV. V was shortened by 7 bases and J by 9 bases, with 25 bases between the two germline ends. This CDR3 is built from 15 residues.

This clone showed up just once. The J gene is TRBJ2-1, the V gene TRBV14, with 7 positions matching TRBD1. The CDR3 covers 15 residues. Losses at the gene ends were 4 bases for V and 10 bases for J; bases not matched to a gene: 13. Per the germline V gene, CDR1 is SGHDN and CDR2 is FVKESK. CDR3 nucleotides: TGTGCCAGCAGCCTTGACAGGGTGGGGATCGGGGAGCAGTTCTTC. It specifies CASSLDRVGIGEQFF.

Of note for this clone: Other nucleotide sequences from this sample produce the same CDR3. The chain uses TRBV2 and TRBJ2-5; 9 bases are shared with TRBD1. The CDR3 is made up of 14 amino acids. V shed 5 bases and J 2 bases; nucleotides not matched to a gene: 3. Germline V gene lookup returns CDR1 SNHLY and CDR2 FYNNEI. CDR3 in amino acids: CASSRDRAQETQYF. The CDR3 nucleotides are TGTGCCAGCAGTCGGGACAGGGCTCAAGAGACCCAGTACTTC.

This sequence joins TRBV7-2 and TRBJ1-1; 8 bases map to TRBD1. The V and J ends lost 5 bases and 5 bases, in that order; junction bases with no gene match: 7. Germline V gene sequence: CDR1 SGHTA, CDR2 FQGNSA. This CDR3 region has 14 residues. The CDR3 is CASSPGGSVTEAFF. The CDR3 nucleotides are TGTGCCAGCAGCCCAGGGGGCTCGGTAACTGAAGCTTTCTTT.

The rearrangement joins TRBV5-8 to TRBJ2-3; the match to TRBD2 covers 7 bases. The CDR3 totals 15 residues. CDR1 and CDR2 from the germline V gene are SGHTS and YDEGEE. V gave up 2 bases and J gave up 1 base; unmatched junction bases: 4. The CDR3 nucleotides are TGTGCCAGCAGCTTTGGACGGGGGGGCACAGATACGCAGTATTTT. Its translation: CASSFGRGGTDTQYF.

For the CDR3, the DNA is TGTGCCAGCAGTACAGCCGGGACAGCGAACTATGGCTACACCTTC. This translates into CASSTAGTANYGYTF. This chain uses TRBV6-5 with TRBJ1-2; TRBD1 agrees at 7 bases. CDR3 length equals 15 residues. V lost 5 bases and J lost 2; bases outside the gene matches: 8. The germline V gene has CDR1 MNHEY and CDR2 SVGAGI.